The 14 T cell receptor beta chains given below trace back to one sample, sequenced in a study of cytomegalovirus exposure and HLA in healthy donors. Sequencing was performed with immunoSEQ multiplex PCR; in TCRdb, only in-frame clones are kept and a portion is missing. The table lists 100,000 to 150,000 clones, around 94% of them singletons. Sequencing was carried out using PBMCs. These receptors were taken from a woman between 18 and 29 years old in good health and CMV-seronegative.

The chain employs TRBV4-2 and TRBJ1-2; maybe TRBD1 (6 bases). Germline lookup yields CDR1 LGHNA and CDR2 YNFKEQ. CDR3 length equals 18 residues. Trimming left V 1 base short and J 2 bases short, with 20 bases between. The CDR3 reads CASSQVLGDTGPNYGYTF. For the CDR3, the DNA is TGTGCCAGCAGCCAAGTTTTGGGGGACACGGGGCCGAACTATGGCTACACCTTC.

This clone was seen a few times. CDR3 nucleotide sequence: TGTGCCAGCAGCTTAAATTGGCTGCCGGGGGGCGAGCAGTACTTC. It encodes CASSLNWLPGGEQYF. The chain links TRBV7-2 to TRBJ2-7, with 7 positions matching TRBD2. V was clipped by 2 bases and J by 6 bases; unmatched bases: 10. The CDR3 consists of 15 residues. Per the germline V gene, CDR1 is SGHTA and CDR2 is FQGNSA.

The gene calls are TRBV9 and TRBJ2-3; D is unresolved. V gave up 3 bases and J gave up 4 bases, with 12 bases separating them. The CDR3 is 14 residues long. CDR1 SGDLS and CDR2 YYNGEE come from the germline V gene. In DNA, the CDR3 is TGTGCCAGCAGCGAAAGAAGCTCGGCAGATACGCAGTATTTT. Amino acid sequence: CASSERSSADTQYF.

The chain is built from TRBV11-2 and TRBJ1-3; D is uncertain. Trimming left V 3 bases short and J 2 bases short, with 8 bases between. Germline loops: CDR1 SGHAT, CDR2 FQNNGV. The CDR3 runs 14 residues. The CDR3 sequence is CASSFVGAGNTIYF. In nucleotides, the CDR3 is TGTGCCAGCAGCTTCGTTGGAGCTGGAAACACCATATATTTT.

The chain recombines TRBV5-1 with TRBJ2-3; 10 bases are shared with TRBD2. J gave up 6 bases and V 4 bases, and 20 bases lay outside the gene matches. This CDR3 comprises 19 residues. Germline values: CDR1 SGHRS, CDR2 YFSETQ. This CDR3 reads CASSLPRAILAGEGDTQYF. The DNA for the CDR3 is TGCGCCAGCAGCCTACCCCGAGCGATTCTAGCGGGGGAGGGGGATACGCAGTATTTT.

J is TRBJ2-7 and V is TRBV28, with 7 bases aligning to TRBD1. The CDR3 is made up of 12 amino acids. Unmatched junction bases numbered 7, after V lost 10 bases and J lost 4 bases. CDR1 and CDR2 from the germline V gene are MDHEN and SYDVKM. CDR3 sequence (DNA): TGTGCCACTCGGGACAGAGAGTACGAGCAGTACTTC. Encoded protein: CATRDREYEQYF.

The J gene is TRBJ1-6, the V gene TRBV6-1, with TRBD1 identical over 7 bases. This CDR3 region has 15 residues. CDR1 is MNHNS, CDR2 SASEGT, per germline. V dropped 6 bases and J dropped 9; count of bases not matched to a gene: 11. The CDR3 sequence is CASSGQGVGFSPLHF. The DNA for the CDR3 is TGTGCCAGCAGCGGCCAGGGGGTTGGGTTTTCACCCCTCCACTTT.

CDR3 sequence: CASSLFGGIGGLQRSYEQYF. CDR3 in DNA: TGTGCCAGCAGTTTATTCGGGGGGATTGGGGGTCTGCAGCGCAGCTACGAGCAGTACTTC. The chain links TRBV27 to TRBJ2-7; 7 nucleotides agree with TRBD2. Unmatched junction bases numbered 21, after V lost 1 base and J lost 3 bases. This CDR3 comprises 20 residues. Germline V gene data show CDR1 as MNHEY and CDR2 as SMNVEV (reference sequence).

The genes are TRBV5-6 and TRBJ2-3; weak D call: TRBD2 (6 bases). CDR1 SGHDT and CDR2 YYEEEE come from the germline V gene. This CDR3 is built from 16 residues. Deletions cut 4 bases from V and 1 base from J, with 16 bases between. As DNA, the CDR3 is TGTGCCAGCAGCGTCTGGCGGGAAGCCGGCACAGATACGCAGTATTTT. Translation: CASSVWREAGTDTQYF.

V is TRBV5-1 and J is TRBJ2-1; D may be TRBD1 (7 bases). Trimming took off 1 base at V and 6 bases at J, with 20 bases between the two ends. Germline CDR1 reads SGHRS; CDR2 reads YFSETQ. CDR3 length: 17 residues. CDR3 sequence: CASSLNLVGRGVNEQFF. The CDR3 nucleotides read TGCGCCAGCAGCTTGAACTTAGTGGGCAGGGGGGTCAATGAGCAGTTCTTC.

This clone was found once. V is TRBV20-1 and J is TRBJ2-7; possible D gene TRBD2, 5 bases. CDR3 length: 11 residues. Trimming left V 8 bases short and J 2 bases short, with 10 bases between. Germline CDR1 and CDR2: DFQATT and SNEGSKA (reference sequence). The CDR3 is CSLGSTYEQYF. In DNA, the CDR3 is TGCAGTTTGGGGAGTACCTACGAGCAGTACTTC.

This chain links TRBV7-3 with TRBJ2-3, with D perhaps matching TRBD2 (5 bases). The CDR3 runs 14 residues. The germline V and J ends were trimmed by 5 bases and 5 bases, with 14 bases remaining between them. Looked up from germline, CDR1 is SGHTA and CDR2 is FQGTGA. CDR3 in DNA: TGTGCCAGCAGCGGCCGGGGAGTGGGAGATACGCAGTATTTT. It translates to CASSGRGVGDTQYF.

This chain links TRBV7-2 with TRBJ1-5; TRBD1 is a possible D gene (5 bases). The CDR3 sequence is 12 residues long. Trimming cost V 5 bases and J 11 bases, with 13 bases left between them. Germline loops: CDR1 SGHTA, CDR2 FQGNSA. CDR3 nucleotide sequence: TGTGCCAGCAGCCCGGGGGGACGGACCCAGCATTTT. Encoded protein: CASSPGGRTQHF.

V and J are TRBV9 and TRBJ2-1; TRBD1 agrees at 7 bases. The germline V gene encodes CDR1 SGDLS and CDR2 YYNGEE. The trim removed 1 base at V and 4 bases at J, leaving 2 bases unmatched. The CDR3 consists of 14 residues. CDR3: CASSVRDSYNEQFF. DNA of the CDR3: TGTGCCAGCAGCGTACGGGACAGTTACAATGAGCAGTTCTTC.